The present T cell receptor (beta chain) was sequenced within a study of blood T cell repertoires in COVID-19. Study-level information: Acute-phase and convalescent COVID-19 samples originated in the United States, Italy and Spain. Sources were T cells, B-cell-depleted T cells, or PBMCs; the material itself was cDNA or gDNA.

How the authors handled the data: Estimation of nucleated cell counts was performed using reference gene primer amplification. Sequenced by immunoSEQ multiplex PCR; TCRdb stores in-frame clones only, minus some. That table supplies the V and J calls and clone size; D and trimming were determined from the DNA. The sample records more than 130,000 clones, roughly 90% being singletons. The V and J ends lost 0 bases and 7 bases, in that order; junction bases with no gene match: 4. The CDR3 contains 14 residues. Germline lookup yields CDR1 SQVTM and CDR2 ANQGSEA. The gene calls are TRBV29-1 and TRBJ1-4, with 8 bases lining up with TRBD1. Sequenced material: peripheral blood. The sequence derives from a man aged 50 or older with active or convalescent COVID-19. The CDR3 region is CSVEDRGLSEKLFF. The CDR3 nucleotides are TGCAGCGTTGAAGACAGGGGGCTTAGTGAAAAACTGTTTTTT. Together with reference TRBV29-1 and TRBJ1-4, the CDR3 gives the full variable domain: SAVISQKPSRDICQRGTSLTIQCQVDSQVTMMFWYRQQPGQSLTLIATANQGSEATYESGFVIDKFPISRPNLTFSTLTVSNMSPEDSSIYLCSVEDRGLSEKLFFGSGTQLSVL.